This TCR beta chain was profiled in a study of T-cell reconstitution after alpha-beta-depleted transplantation in children. This CDR3 has 15 amino acids. Germline loops: CDR1 LGHDT, CDR2 YNNKEL (reference sequence). Deletions cut 4 bases from V and 6 bases from J, with 19 bases between. This clonotype has at least ten counts. What it binds is not known. Preparation of the TCRbeta library involved a method that used unique molecular identifiers. TCRdb fed the PCR reads into MiXCR, producing one record per CDR3 protein. The sample consists of under 300,000 distinct CDR3 sequences, 9.5% to 13% of them appearing once. Study-wide points: Newly made T cells mostly supplied T-cell counts and diversity one year after transplant. Expanded graft clones numbering several hundred reportedly gave rise to alpha-beta T cells about two months after transplant. Surviving recipient T cells and thymic progenitors produced the high day-60 TCRbeta diversity seen in some patients.

The sequencing here drew on peripheral blood, taken 180 days after TCRalphabeta/CD19-depleted stem cell transplant. The TCR originated in a male patient aged 2 to 9 who had a stem cell transplant for chronic granulomatous disease, so the T cells may come from the graft donor. V gene TRBV3-1 combines with J gene TRBJ2-7; TRBD2 is a possible D gene (6 bases). The CDR3, as DNA: TGTGCCAGCAGCCCCAAGGTCGGGAGTAGTAGCGAGCAGTACTTC. It encodes CASSPKVGSSSEQYF.